A single sample gave rise to the 32 T cell receptor beta chains below, sequenced in a study of identical twins. TCRdb passed the 5' RACE reads through MiXCR, listing each CDR3 protein once. The table shows about 190,000 distinct CDR3 sequences, with roughly 15% occurring only once. These records were also assigned to another study, of T cells expressing NK-cell markers.

The sample consisted of CD8+ T cells sorted from blood. These receptors originate from a woman aged 18-30 years in good health.

This clonotype was picked up a small number of times. The chain has TRBV20-1 and TRBJ2-1; 7 bases line up with TRBD2. The CDR3 is 15 amino acids. V shed 4 bases and J 2 bases; nucleotides not matched to a gene: 8. Germline loops: CDR1 DFQATT, CDR2 SNEGSKA (reference sequence). CDR3 amino acids: CSAIPLSGAYNEQFF. In nucleotides, the CDR3 is TGCAGTGCTATCCCACTCAGCGGGGCCTACAATGAGCAGTTCTTC.

The chain is built from TRBV5-6 and TRBJ2-1, with TRBD2 as a possible D gene (6 bases). Looked up from germline, CDR1 is SGHDT and CDR2 is YYEEEE. This CDR3 contains 17 residues. V dropped 2 bases and J dropped 6 bases, with 21 bases sitting between them. In DNA, the CDR3 is TGTGCCAGCAGCTTCGGCGGGGTTCCCCTCTATCTCAATGAGCAGTTCTTC. This sequence encodes CASSFGGVPLYLNEQFF.

The chain has TRBV7-3 and TRBJ1-1; D is unclear. With 9 bases removed from V and 0 bases from J, the gap between germline ends came to 11 bases. The V gene's germline CDR1 is SGHTA and CDR2 FQGTGA. The CDR3 length is 13 residues. The CDR3 here is CASQEGMNTEAFF. CDR3 bases: TGTGCCAGTCAGGAAGGGATGAACACTGAAGCTTTCTTT.

This clonotype was observed a few times. The rearrangement uses TRBV12-3 or TRBV12-4 and TRBJ2-2, with D hard to call. This CDR3 is built from 15 residues. The V end lost 3 bases, the J end lost 0 bases, and 8 bases lay between the germline ends. CDR3 in DNA: TGTGCCAGCAGTTTCGCAGGAGCGAACACCGGGGAGCTGTTTTTT. Amino acids: CASSFAGANTGELFF.

This clonotype has just a few counts. This chain joins TRBV6-1 and TRBJ2-5, with D unclear. This CDR3 has 14 amino acids. In germline, CDR1 is MNHNS, CDR2 SASEGT. V was trimmed by 8 bases and J by 5 bases, leaving 18 bases between them. CDR3 protein: CASYDNEYKETQYF. The DNA of the CDR3 is TGTGCCAGCTATGATAACGAATACAAGGAGACCCAGTACTTC.

A few counts support this clonotype. The CDR3 region is CASSYVADEAFF. The CDR3 DNA reads as TGTGCCAGCAGTTATGTCGCGGATGAAGCTTTCTTT. The rearrangement links TRBV6-6 to TRBJ1-1; no clear D gene. V was cut by 3 bases and J by 7 bases, with 9 bases left in between. The CDR3 length is 12 residues. Germline CDR1 MNHNY, CDR2 SVGAGI (reference sequence).

CDR3 coding DNA: TGTGCCAGCAGCTTTGAAGACAGGGGCAGTTACAATCAGCCCCAGCATTTT. This encodes CASSFEDRGSYNQPQHF. This chain uses TRBV7-4 with TRBJ1-5; 8 bases agree with TRBD1. V was pared by 3 bases and J by 3 bases, with 10 bases of the junction left unmatched. The CDR3 spans 17 residues. Germline V gene lookup returns CDR1 SGHVT and CDR2 SQSDAQ.

This rearrangement joins TRBV6-2 or TRBV6-3 to TRBJ2-7, with 10 nucleotides matching TRBD2. The ends lost 8 bases at V and 3 bases at J; junction bases unmatched: 4. The CDR3 runs to 13 residues. CDR1 is MNHEY, CDR2 SVGEGT, per germline. In DNA, the CDR3 is TGTGCCAGCGGGACTAGCGCATACTACGAGCAGTACTTC. Its translation is CASGTSAYYEQYF.

The rearrangement links TRBV4-1 to TRBJ1-1; D gene uncertain. V was clipped by 2 bases and J by 0 bases, with 19 bases between them. The germline V gene encodes CDR1 MGHRA and CDR2 YSYEKL. The CDR3 runs to 18 residues. The CDR3, as DNA: TGCGCCAGCAGCCAACAACAACGACCGCTCTCTATGAACACTGAAGCTTTCTTT. Residues: CASSQQQRPLSMNTEAFF.

This clonotype has more than one count but fewer than ten. The V gene is TRBV7-9, the J gene TRBJ2-1; 12 positions agree with TRBD2. The CDR3 loop spans 16 amino acids. CDR1 and CDR2 from the germline V gene are SEHNR and FQNEAQ (reference sequence). Trimming at V came to 5 bases and at J to 7 bases, leaving 9 bases not matched to a gene. The CDR3 here is CASSVLTSGRLNEQFF. The CDR3 DNA is TGTGCCAGCAGCGTCCTCACTAGCGGGAGGTTAAATGAGCAGTTCTTC.

V gene TRBV2 combines with J gene TRBJ2-6; TRBD1 aligns across 7 bases. Germline-derived CDR1 and CDR2 are SNHLY and FYNNEI. V trimming: 4 bases; J trimming: 0 bases; junction bases outside the gene matches: 12. CDR3 size: 19 residues. DNA of the CDR3: TGTGCCAGCAGTGGCCAGGGGACAGCTGAAAACTCTGGGGCCAACGTCCTGACTTTC. Protein product: CASSGQGTAENSGANVLTF.

The J gene is TRBJ1-4, the V gene TRBV11-2, with D maybe TRBD1 (6 bases). The V and J ends lost 0 bases and 3 bases respectively, with 11 bases between them. This CDR3 region has 16 residues. Germline assignment: CDR1 SGHAT and CDR2 FQNNGV. The CDR3 is CASSLDLGAANEKLFF. CDR3 in DNA: TGTGCCAGCAGCTTAGATCTGGGGGCAGCTAATGAAAAACTGTTTTTT.

V and J are TRBV9 and TRBJ2-1, with TRBD2 matching over 14 bases. The CDR3 covers 16 residues. Germline V gene data show CDR1 as SGDLS and CDR2 as YYNGEE. The V segment lost 7 bases and the J segment 3 bases; nucleotides outside the gene matches: 6. CDR3 nucleotide sequence: TGTGCCAGCGGGACTAGCGGGAGACACGTCTACAATGAGCAGTTCTTC. It encodes CASGTSGRHVYNEQFF.

This chain uses TRBV2 with TRBJ2-1; 14 nucleotides line up with TRBD2. Germline CDR1 SNHLY, CDR2 FYNNEI. Germline trimming cut 7 bases from V and 3 bases from J; bases unmatched to any gene: 14. The CDR3 runs 19 residues. The CDR3 nucleotides are TGTGCCAGCACACGTGAGACTAGCGGGAGGGGGGTACTCTACAATGAGCAGTTCTTC. This gives the protein CASTRETSGRGVLYNEQFF.

The rearrangement uses TRBV20-1 and TRBJ2-1; D possibly corresponds to TRBD1 (5 bases). The germline gives CDR1 DFQATT, CDR2 SNEGSKA (reference sequence). The V gene lost 3 bases and the J gene lost 5 bases, with 14 bases spanning the gap. CDR3 length: 14 residues. CDR3 in amino acids: CSARSRQPNNEQFF. As DNA, the CDR3 is TGCAGTGCTAGGTCCCGACAGCCCAACAATGAGCAGTTCTTC.

This clonotype was counted ten times or more. V is TRBV4-3 and J is TRBJ2-5, with D hard to call. CDR3 size: 13 residues. V was trimmed by 2 bases and J by 5 bases, leaving 9 bases between them. Germline-derived CDR1 and CDR2 are LGHNA and YSLEER. CDR3 in amino acids: CASSQRLAETQYF. CDR3 nucleotide sequence: TGCGCCAGCAGCCAACGTTTAGCTGAGACCCAGTACTTC.

This clonotype was picked up a small number of times. The chain carries TRBV29-1 and TRBJ2-2, with D unclear. V was cut by 7 bases and J by 1 base, with 10 bases left in between. Germline loops: CDR1 SQVTM, CDR2 ANQGSEA. This CDR3 contains 13 residues. The CDR3 DNA follows: TGCAGCGCCCTGGACGGGAACACCGGGGAGCTGTTTTTT. This encodes CSALDGNTGELFF.

This clonotype came up a few times. The chain has TRBV7-6 and TRBJ1-1; 7 bases map to TRBD1. The V gene end was trimmed by 4 bases and the J gene end by 1 base; junction bases not matched to a gene: 3. The CDR3 has 14 amino acids. In germline, CDR1 is SGHVS, CDR2 FNYEAQ. The chain's CDR3 is CASSSGQSNTEAFF. The DNA for the CDR3 is TGTGCCAGCAGCTCGGGACAGTCGAACACTGAAGCTTTCTTT.

This clonotype appeared a few times. The V call is TRBV9, the J call TRBJ1-2; D unresolved. Trimming cost V 3 bases and J 3 bases, with 12 bases left between them. This CDR3 is built from 14 residues. Germline assignment: CDR1 SGDLS and CDR2 YYNGEE. The CDR3 loop is CASSAYVGDYGYTF. The CDR3 DNA sequence: TGTGCCAGCAGCGCCTATGTGGGAGACTATGGCTACACCTTC.

This clonotype appeared a few times. The V and J genes are TRBV9 and TRBJ2-1; D remains ambiguous. V gave up 3 bases and J gave up 8 bases, with 12 bases separating them. This CDR3 contains 13 residues. Germline V gives CDR1 SGDLS, CDR2 YYNGEE. The CDR3 sequence: CASSEAVYDEQFF. In DNA form, the CDR3 reads TGTGCCAGCAGCGAAGCAGTTTACGATGAGCAGTTCTTC.

This clonotype showed up just a few times. J is TRBJ1-2 and V is TRBV20-1; unclear D gene. The V gene lost 4 bases and the J gene lost 0 bases, with 9 bases spanning the gap. This CDR3 is built from 13 residues. Looked up from germline, CDR1 is DFQATT and CDR2 is SNEGSKA (reference sequence). Here the CDR3 DNA reads TGCAGTGCTAATGACCGTACTAACTATGGCTACACCTTC. This translates into CSANDRTNYGYTF.

This clonotype has a handful of counts. CDR3 loop: CASSLKTGLDTEAFF. The CDR3 nucleotides are TGCGCCAGCAGCTTGAAAACAGGGCTCGACACTGAAGCTTTCTTT. The chain is built from TRBV5-1 and TRBJ1-1, with D maybe TRBD1 (6 bases). The CDR3 extends over 15 amino acids. CDR1 is SGHRS and CDR2 is YFSETQ in the germline V gene. The V end was cut by 1 base, the J end by 3 bases, with 13 bases between.

The V gene is TRBV20-1, the J gene TRBJ2-7, with D unclear. This CDR3 has 12 residues. The germline V gene has CDR1 DFQATT and CDR2 SNEGSKA (reference sequence). Trimming removed 3 bases at V and 7 bases at J, with 13 bases between. CDR3 region: CSARGWTREQYF. CDR3 coding DNA: TGCAGTGCTAGGGGTTGGACGCGGGAGCAGTACTTC.

Only a few counts were recorded for this clonotype. This sequence joins TRBV7-9 and TRBJ2-3; D remains ambiguous. This CDR3 spans 16 amino acids. Deletions cut 4 bases from V and 4 bases from J, with 18 bases between. Germline V gene data show CDR1 as SEHNR and CDR2 as FQNEAQ (reference sequence). The CDR3 loop is CASSSRSGPPPDTQYF. The CDR3 DNA is TGTGCCAGCAGCTCCCGATCCGGACCTCCTCCAGATACGCAGTATTTT.

This clonotype has only a few counts. The chain recombines TRBV6-2 or TRBV6-3 with TRBJ2-2, with unresolved D. Looked up from germline, CDR1 is MNHEY and CDR2 is SVGEGT. Trimming took off 3 bases at V and 4 bases at J, with 3 bases between the two ends. The CDR3 length is 12 residues. The CDR3: CASSYITGELFF. The CDR3 DNA is TGTGCCAGCAGTTATATCACCGGGGAGCTGTTTTTT.

This clonotype was seen ten or more times. V usage is TRBV7-9 and J usage is TRBJ2-7, with 9 bases identical to TRBD2. This CDR3 has 15 residues. Germline V gene lookup returns CDR1 SEHNR and CDR2 FQNEAQ (reference sequence). Germline trimming cut 7 bases from V and 3 bases from J; bases unmatched to any gene: 10. This CDR3 is CASNDPGTSNYEQYF. CDR3 bases: TGTGCCAGCAACGATCCCGGGACTAGCAACTACGAGCAGTACTTC.

This clonotype was counted a few times. This chain joins TRBV6-5 and TRBJ1-1; D remains ambiguous. The germline V and J ends were trimmed by 2 bases and 7 bases, with 17 bases remaining between them. The germline V gene encodes CDR1 MNHEY and CDR2 SVGAGI. This CDR3 has 15 amino acids. Here the CDR3 reads CASSYLGPRSNEAFF. The DNA for the CDR3 is TGTGCCAGCAGTTACCTGGGCCCGAGATCGAATGAAGCTTTCTTT.

V usage is TRBV6-1 and J usage is TRBJ1-2; 7 bases align to TRBD1. The V gene end was trimmed by 10 bases and the J gene end by 6 bases; junction bases not matched to a gene: 11. The CDR3 runs 13 residues. Germline V gene lookup returns CDR1 MNHNS and CDR2 SASEGT. The CDR3 DNA follows: TGTGCCACCTCCTATGAAGGGACAGATGGCTACACCTTC. Protein sequence: CATSYEGTDGYTF.

The chain links TRBV24-1 to TRBJ2-1, with D perhaps TRBD1 (6 bases). Germline CDR1 is KGHDR and CDR2 is SFDVKD. CDR3 length: 13 amino acids. With 0 bases removed from V and 9 bases from J, the gap between germline ends came to 8 bases. This CDR3 is CATSDLRGGEQFF. CDR3 in DNA: TGTGCCACCAGTGATTTGCGAGGGGGTGAGCAGTTCTTC.

V is TRBV13 and J is TRBJ2-7; D may be TRBD2 (5 bases). Germline V gives CDR1 PRHDT, CDR2 FYEKMQ (reference sequence). Trimming pared 5 bases from V and 5 bases from J, leaving 13 bases between. CDR3 length: 13 amino acids. The CDR3 DNA reads TGTGCCAGCAGCGCCGGCCGGGGAAACGAGCAGTACTTC. Translation: CASSAGRGNEQYF.

The gene calls are TRBV11-2 and TRBJ2-5, with 7 bases fitting TRBD1. CDR1 is SGHAT and CDR2 is FQNNGV in the germline V gene. After removal of 7 bases from V and 5 bases from J, the junction contained 4 bases not matched to a gene. The CDR3 runs 12 residues. The CDR3 protein is CASTDRAETQYF. In DNA, the CDR3 is TGTGCCAGCACCGACAGGGCTGAGACCCAGTACTTC. Combining the CDR3 with reference TRBV11-2 and TRBJ2-5 gives the whole variable domain EAGVAQSPRYKIIEKRQSVAFWCNPISGHATLYWYQQILGQGPKLLIQFQNNGVVDDSQLPKDRFSAERLKGVDSTLKIQPAKLEDSAVYLCASTDRAETQYFGPGTRLLVL.

This clonotype has a handful of counts. This chain joins TRBV12-3 or TRBV12-4 and TRBJ2-7; D is undetermined. The germline V and J ends were trimmed by 8 bases and 6 bases, with 17 bases remaining between them. The CDR3 totals 13 residues. For the CDR3, the DNA is TGTGCCAGCGGATCCCTAGAAATCCTCGAGCAGTACTTC. Protein sequence: CASGSLEILEQYF.